This TCR beta chain was recovered during a study of CXCR3-negative and CXCR3-positive naive CD8 T cells. Study as a whole: Every library held about 1.5 +/- 0.3 million TRB reads, and the total came to around 130 million. Regarding the study as a whole: Unlike memory cells, which differed, naive CXCR3-negative and CXCR3-positive cells had similar TRBV-TRBJ usage. The naive subsets expressed comparable surface CD5, and the authors inferred TCR strength from TRB CDR3 properties.

This CDR3 spans 15 amino acids. Triplicate sorts of some 300,000 cells per CD8+ subset. All TRB cDNA libraries came from 5' RACE performed with UMI labels. Reanalyzing the 5' RACE reads, TCRdb keeps one entry per CDR3 protein, without DNA. The sample table includes 65,000 to 95,000 distinct CDR3 sequences. For this clonotype: The antigen is not known.

Sequencing input: naive CXCR3- CD8+ T cells from blood. Subset indicated: CD45RO-CCR7+CD27+CD95- naive CD8+ T cells lacking CXCR3 (TNR3-). This receptor was obtained from a human donor in good health. Some clones in this sample may be carry-over from other donors' samples. V and J are TRBV23-1 and TRBJ2-5; TCRdb's D call of TRBD1 is untestable without DNA. TRBV23-1 is an ORF, and what it does is uncertain. CDR3 in amino acids: CASRPPPGVRETQYF.